The next 14 T cell receptor beta chains were all read from a single sample in a study of PD-1 blockade in mismatch repair-deficient tumors. TCRdb keeps only in-frame clones here, not all; method: immunoSEQ multiplex PCR. The sample consists of over 100,000 clones, more than 60% of them appearing once. The input for sequencing was peripheral blood, taken approximately 64 weeks after starting pembrolizumab. These TCRs come from an adult with mismatch repair-deficient cancer.

In the case of this clone: Germline and junction disagree at one end, which may indicate a read error. The chain has TRBV10-3 and TRBJ2-3; D could derive from TRBD1 or TRBD2 (5 bases each). This CDR3 has 15 residues. CDR1 and CDR2 from the germline V gene are ENHRY and SYGVKD. CDR3 region: CASSYWGSGTDTQYF. The CDR3 DNA reads as TGTGCCAGCAGTTATTGGGGGTCGGGGACAGATACGCAGTATTTT.

The table lists this clone with a few counts. The chain links TRBV7-2 to TRBJ2-3; D may be TRBD2 (6 bases). Trimming removed 5 bases from V and 4 bases from J, with 16 bases in between. CDR1 is SGHTA, CDR2 FQGNSA, per germline. The CDR3 loop spans 15 amino acids. This chain's CDR3 is CASSLRDFASDTQYF. The CDR3 coding sequence is TGTGCCAGCAGCCTCCGGGACTTTGCTTCAGATACGCAGTATTTT.

The chain carries TRBV7-2 and TRBJ1-1; D remains ambiguous. The V end was cut by 1 base, the J end by 0 bases, with 9 bases between. From germline, CDR1 is SGHTA and CDR2 FQGNSA. The CDR3 runs to 15 residues. The DNA of the CDR3 is TGTGCCAGCAGCTTAGAGGGCAGAGTGAACACTGAAGCTTTCTTT. It codes for CASSLEGRVNTEAFF. Filled out from reference TRBV7-2 and TRBJ1-1, the complete variable domain reads GAGVSQSPSNKVTEKGKDVELRCDPISGHTALYWYRQSLGQGLEFLIYFQGNSAPDKSGLPSDRFSAERTGGSVSTLTIQRTQQEDSAVYLCASSLEGRVNTEAFFGQGTRLTVV.

The chain has TRBV7-6 and TRBJ2-2; maybe TRBD2 (6 bases). V gave up 0 bases and J gave up 0 bases, with 8 bases separating them. The CDR3 is 16 residues long. Germline-derived CDR1 and CDR2 are SGHVS and FNYEAQ. The CDR3 DNA reads as TGTGCCAGCAGCTTAGCTAGCGGATCGAACACCGGGGAGCTGTTTTTT. Protein: CASSLASGSNTGELFF.

This clone was observed once. The J gene is TRBJ2-5, the V gene TRBV9; D is undetermined. V was cut by 1 base and J by 4 bases, with 8 bases left in between. The CDR3 consists of 13 residues. Germline V lookup: CDR1 SGDLS, CDR2 YYNGEE. Here the CDR3 DNA reads TGTGCCAGCAGCGTACAGGCCCGAGAGACCCAGTACTTC. Translated: CASSVQARETQYF. Supplemented by reference TRBV9 and TRBJ2-5, the full variable domain reads DSGVTQTPKHLITATGQRVTLRCSPRSGDLSVYWYQQSLDQGLQFLIQYYNGEERAKGNILERFSAQQFPDLHSELNLSSLELGDSALYFCASSVQARETQYFGPGTRLLVL.

J is TRBJ2-5 and V is TRBV28; no clear D gene. The V end was cut by 2 bases, the J end by 5 bases, with 3 bases between. The CDR3 consists of 11 residues. Germline assignment: CDR1 MDHEN and CDR2 SYDVKM. The DNA for the CDR3 is TGTGCCAGCAGTTTAGAGGAGACCCAGTACTTC. Its protein is CASSLEETQYF.

This clone was detected a few times. V and J are TRBV4-1 and TRBJ1-2, with TRBD1 as a possible D gene (5 bases). Deletions cut 0 bases from V and 7 bases from J, with 12 bases between. CDR1 is MGHRA and CDR2 is YSYEKL in the germline V gene. The CDR3 has 14 amino acids. The CDR3 bases are TGCGCCAGCAGCCAAGACAGGGTGCTGGGTGGCTACACCTTC. Translating gives CASSQDRVLGGYTF.

The J gene is TRBJ1-2, the V gene TRBV15; D possibly corresponds to TRBD1 (6 bases). Germline loops: CDR1 LNHNV, CDR2 YYDKDF (reference sequence). The length of the CDR3 is 15 residues. Trimming left V 0 bases short and J 5 bases short, with 13 bases between. The CDR3 reads CATSRDLRGEYGYTF. The CDR3 DNA is TGTGCCACCAGCAGAGATCTCAGGGGCGAGTATGGCTACACCTTC.

There are a few counts of this clone. The V call is TRBV12-5, the J call TRBJ1-5, with no clear D. The CDR3 contains 13 residues. The germline V gene has CDR1 LGHNT and CDR2 FRNRAP. Deletions cut 4 bases from V and 7 bases from J, with 11 bases between. In DNA, the CDR3 is TGTGCTAGTGGTTCCGAGGGATGGCAGCCCCAGCATTTT. It codes for CASGSEGWQPQHF.

The chain uses TRBV27 and TRBJ2-3; TRBD2 aligns across 9 bases. Looked up from germline, CDR1 is MNHEY and CDR2 is SMNVEV (reference sequence). V trimming: 3 bases; J trimming: 2 bases; junction bases outside the gene matches: 3. The CDR3 spans 15 residues. CDR3 loop: CASSFLAGITDTQYF. CDR3 DNA: TGTGCCAGCAGTTTTCTAGCGGGGATCACAGATACGCAGTATTTT.

This clone occurred a few times. The V and J genes are TRBV2 and TRBJ2-6; D is uncertain. This CDR3 comprises 16 residues. Germline loops: CDR1 SNHLY, CDR2 FYNNEI. V shed 8 bases and J shed 0 bases, with 14 bases lying between them. The CDR3 is CASDREKSSGANVLTF. The CDR3 nucleotides read TGTGCCAGCGATAGGGAAAAGAGCTCTGGGGCCAACGTCCTGACTTTC.

The chain recombines TRBV19 with TRBJ1-1, with D hard to call. V was trimmed by 2 bases and J by 4 bases, leaving 11 bases between them. The germline V gene has CDR1 LNHDA and CDR2 SQIVND (reference sequence). The CDR3 consists of 14 residues. The CDR3: CASSIYPPLTEAFF. The CDR3 DNA is TGTGCCAGTAGTATATACCCCCCCCTCACTGAAGCTTTCTTT.

V usage is TRBV15 and J usage is TRBJ2-2; D unclear. The germline V and J ends were trimmed by 0 bases and 2 bases, with 4 bases remaining between them. The CDR3 has 14 residues. The germline CDR1 and CDR2 sequences are LNHNV and YYDKDF (reference sequence). DNA for the CDR3: TGTGCCACCAGCAGAGATAGAAACACCGGGGAGCTGTTTTTT. This encodes CATSRDRNTGELFF.

V and J are TRBV12-5 and TRBJ1-2; 7 nucleotides agree with TRBD1. The length of the CDR3 is 16 residues. Per the germline V gene, CDR1 is LGHNT and CDR2 is FRNRAP. The J segment lost 0 bases and the V segment lost 4 bases, leaving 8 bases of the junction unmatched. CDR3 nucleotide sequence: TGTGCTAGTGGTTCCCCGGGACAGCTAGCTAACTATGGCTACACCTTC. It yields the protein CASGSPGQLANYGYTF.